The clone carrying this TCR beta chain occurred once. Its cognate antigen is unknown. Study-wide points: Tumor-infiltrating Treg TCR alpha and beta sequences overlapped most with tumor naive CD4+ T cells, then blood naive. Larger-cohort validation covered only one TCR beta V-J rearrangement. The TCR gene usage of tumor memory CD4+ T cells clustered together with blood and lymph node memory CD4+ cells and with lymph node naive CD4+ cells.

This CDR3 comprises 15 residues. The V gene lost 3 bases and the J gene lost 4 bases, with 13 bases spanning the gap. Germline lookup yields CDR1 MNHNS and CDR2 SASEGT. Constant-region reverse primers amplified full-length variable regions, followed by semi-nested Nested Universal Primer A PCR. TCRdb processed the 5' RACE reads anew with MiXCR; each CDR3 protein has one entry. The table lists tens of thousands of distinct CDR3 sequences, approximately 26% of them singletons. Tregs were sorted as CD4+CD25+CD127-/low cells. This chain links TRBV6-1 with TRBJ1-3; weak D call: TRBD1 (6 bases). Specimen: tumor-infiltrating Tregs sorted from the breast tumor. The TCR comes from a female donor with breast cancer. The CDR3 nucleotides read TGTGCCAGCAGTGACGGAGTCGACAGGGGAAACACCATATATTTT. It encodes CASSDGVDRGNTIYF.